The clone carrying this TCR beta chain was detected only a few times. The antigen is not known. This entry is derived from a study of shared clonotypes between healthy human individuals. Points from the study as a whole: Around 5% of naive CD4 clonotypes were shared across a few donors. The study sampled only blood, and tissue repertoires likely differ.

Clones were sequenced by immunoSEQ multiplex PCR, and TCRdb holds only the in-frame ones, with some missing. The sample includes 2 million to 2.5 million clones, roughly 93% of them seen just once. This CDR3 region has 13 residues. V dropped 6 bases and J dropped 6 bases, with 15 bases sitting between them. Source material: naive CD4+ T cells from PBMCs. Regarding subset: CD45RA+ positively selected. The genes are TRBV5-3 and TRBJ1-1, with D hard to call. TRBV5-3 is given ORF status, its function remaining uncertain. The clonotype originates from a young man in good health. Some clones in this sample may be carry-over from other donors' samples. As DNA, the CDR3 is TGTGCCAGAACCCGACGGAAAACTCCTGAAGCTTTCTTT. Amino acids: CARTRRKTPEAFF.